The present entry profiles one T cell receptor beta chain with its context. Its antigen is still unknown. The CDR3 has 14 residues. Germline V gene sequence: CDR1 SGHRS, CDR2 YFSETQ. V lost 0 bases and J lost 3, with 10 bases in between. This sample stems from a study of OX40 agonist ivuxolimab in advanced cancers. About the research overall: A mean age of around 66 years, range about 20 to 79, was recorded, and under 85% were male. Findings and limits, study-wide: At doses 0.1 to 3.0 mg/kg, CD4+ and CD8+ clones expanded. Part of the nonresponder group also had normalized T-cell clonal expansion that was low. More expanded clones were found, on average, in CD8+ than in CD4+ T cells.

This table comes from immunoSEQ multiplex PCR, and its TCRdb copy is limited to in-frame clones, with some not included. Of about 94,000 clones in the sample, around 91% were seen once. The receptor comes from an adult with an advanced solid tumor such as melanoma, head and neck, liver or kidney cancer. The V call is TRBV5-1, the J call TRBJ2-7; D call uncertain. The sample consisted of CD4+ or CD8+ T cells sorted from blood, taken in a trial of the OX40 agonist ivuxolimab. CDR3 sequence reads: CASSLVLGHYEQYF. The DNA for the CDR3 is TGCGCCAGCAGCTTGGTTCTAGGGCACTACGAGCAGTACTTC.